The 20 T cell receptor beta chains below all came from one sample that was sequenced in a study of shared clonotypes between healthy human individuals. The assay was immunoSEQ multiplex PCR, and TCRdb's table has in-frame clones only and misses some. The sample has 2 million to 2.5 million clones; around 93% are singletons. The material sequenced was naive CD4+ T cells from PBMCs. Subset here: CD45RA+ positively selected. The receptors stem from a man aged 18 to 30 in good health. Some clones in this sample may be carry-over from other donors' samples.

The chain carries TRBV4-2 and TRBJ2-7; no clear D gene. From germline, CDR1 is LGHNA and CDR2 YNFKEQ. The CDR3 totals 15 residues. The ends were cut back, 0 bases at V and 2 bases at J, with 11 bases in the middle. The CDR3: CASSQDTSATYEQYF. As DNA, the CDR3 is TGTGCCAGCAGCCAAGATACCAGCGCCACCTACGAGCAGTACTTC.

The chain has TRBV10-3 and TRBJ1-2, with 8 bases matching TRBD1. The CDR3 extends over 15 amino acids. The junction had 11 bases not matched to a gene; V was cut back by 6 bases and J by 5 bases. Germline V lookup: CDR1 ENHRY, CDR2 SYGVKD. CDR3 in amino acids: CAIRNVGQGSYGYTF. The DNA of the CDR3 is TGTGCCATCAGGAACGTCGGACAGGGCAGTTATGGCTACACCTTC.

On this clone itself: The sample has other DNA sequences that encode this CDR3 too. The gene calls are TRBV2 and TRBJ2-1; unclear D gene. This CDR3 is 13 amino acids long. V lost 3 bases and J lost 3, with 6 bases in between. Germline V gives CDR1 SNHLY, CDR2 FYNNEI. The CDR3 nucleotides are TGTGCCAGCAGTGAGGGCCACTACAATGAGCAGTTCTTC. It yields the protein CASSEGHYNEQFF.

The chain couples TRBV5-4 to TRBJ2-7; 11 bases align to TRBD2. The V gene's germline CDR1 is SGHNT and CDR2 YYREEE (reference sequence). The CDR3 has 17 residues. Trimming took 3 bases from V and 7 from J; bases not matched to a gene: 15. The CDR3 region has the DNA TGTGCCAGCAGCTCGGGGCTAGCGGGAGGCCCGAGTCGGGAGCAGTACTTC. As protein: CASSSGLAGGPSREQYF.

This chain uses TRBV7-2 with TRBJ2-1; D gene unclear. The germline V gene has CDR1 SGHTA and CDR2 FQGNSA. Trimming took 3 bases from V and 5 from J, leaving 8 bases between them. The CDR3 is 13 amino acids. DNA of the CDR3: TGTGCCAGCAGCTTCGGGCCAAACAATGAGCAGTTCTTC. Protein product: CASSFGPNNEQFF.

CDR3 nucleotides: TGTGCCATCTCAGGGCAGGGGCACAATGAGCAGTTCTTC. It yields the protein CAISGQGHNEQFF. The rearrangement links TRBV10-3 to TRBJ2-1; D is perhaps TRBD1 (6 bases). The CDR3 contains 13 residues. From germline, CDR1 is ENHRY and CDR2 SYGVKD. V dropped 8 bases and J dropped 5 bases, with 13 bases sitting between them.

The chain combines TRBV4-2 with TRBJ2-7, with D hard to call. The V end lost 1 base, the J end lost 6 bases, and 10 bases lay between the germline ends. Germline loops: CDR1 LGHNA, CDR2 YNFKEQ. The CDR3 is made up of 13 amino acids. Here the CDR3 DNA reads TGTGCCAGCAGCCAAGCTCAGTCAACCGAGCAGTACTTC. Amino acid sequence: CASSQAQSTEQYF.

The rearrangement uses TRBV11-2 and TRBJ1-4; TRBD1 might be the D (5 bases). CDR1 is SGHAT, CDR2 FQNNGV, per germline. This CDR3 spans 16 amino acids. V dropped 3 bases and J dropped 4 bases, with 15 bases sitting between them. The DNA for the CDR3 is TGTGCCAGCAGCTTTTACCCAGGGAACAGTAATGAAAAACTGTTTTTT. Translating gives CASSFYPGNSNEKLFF. The entire variable domain, with the rest obtained from reference TRBV11-2 and TRBJ1-4, is as follows: EAGVAQSPRYKIIEKRQSVAFWCNPISGHATLYWYQQILGQGPKLLIQFQNNGVVDDSQLPKDRFSAERLKGVDSTLKIQPAKLEDSAVYLCASSFYPGNSNEKLFFGSGTQLSVL.

Note on this clone: Other DNA sequences in this specimen translate into the identical CDR3. V gene TRBV18 combines with J gene TRBJ1-1; D is undetermined. The CDR3 is 14 amino acids. Germline CDR1 is KGHSH and CDR2 is LQKENI. Deletions cut 3 bases from V and 1 base from J, with 9 bases between. As DNA, the CDR3 is TGTGCCAGCTCACCCACGGTAACGAACACTGAAGCTTTCTTT. This translates into CASSPTVTNTEAFF.

In regard to this clone: The identical CDR3 is also encoded by other nucleotide sequences in the sample. The CDR3 sequence: CASSPAGQGGEKLFF. The CDR3 bases are TGTGCCAGCTCACCCGCGGGACAGGGTGGCGAAAAACTGTTTTTT. The rearrangement joins TRBV18 to TRBJ1-4, with TRBD1 matching over 9 bases. Trimming removed 3 bases from V and 8 bases from J; junction bases left unmatched: 7. The length of the CDR3 is 15 residues. Per the germline V gene, CDR1 is KGHSH and CDR2 is LQKENI.

The chain couples TRBV6-1 to TRBJ1-1; D ambiguous. The V gene lost 4 bases and the J gene lost 3 bases, with 12 bases spanning the gap. The germline V gene has CDR1 MNHNS and CDR2 SASEGT. CDR3 length equals 14 residues. The CDR3 here is CASSVEGAHTEAFF. The CDR3 DNA reads as TGTGCCAGCAGTGTAGAGGGTGCCCACACTGAAGCTTTCTTT.

This clone was seen a few times. This chain links TRBV29-1 with TRBJ1-1, with D hard to call. Trimming removed 4 bases at V and 5 bases at J, with 14 bases between. Germline V gene sequence: CDR1 SQVTM, CDR2 ANQGSEA. CDR3 length: 13 residues. The CDR3 bases are TGCAGCGTTGTCCAAAACAGAGGGACTGAAGCTTTCTTT. It specifies CSVVQNRGTEAFF.

The rearrangement joins TRBV30 to TRBJ2-2; 7 bases match TRBD2. J lost 7 bases, V lost 3 bases, and 5 bases had no gene match. The CDR3 totals 13 residues. Germline-derived CDR1 and CDR2 are GTSNPN and SVGIG (reference sequence). The CDR3 nucleotides read TGTGCCTGGAGATCAAGCGGGATCGGGGAGCTGTTTTTT. Translating gives CAWRSSGIGELFF.

In the case of this clone: One junction end does not reproduce the germline sequence, and a read error may be involved. V usage is TRBV4-1 and J usage is TRBJ2-2, with 8 bases matching TRBD1. From germline, CDR1 is MGHRA and CDR2 YSYEKL. This CDR3 contains 17 residues. The CDR3 sequence is CASSQESQGANTGELFF. In DNA, the CDR3 is TGCGCCAGCAGCCAAGAATCGCAGGGGGCGAATACCGGGGAGCTGTTTTTT.

The gene calls are TRBV4-3 and TRBJ2-3; no definite D call. V was shortened by 2 bases and J by 3 bases, with 15 bases between the two germline ends. The CDR3 runs 16 residues. From germline, CDR1 is LGHNA and CDR2 YSLEER. The CDR3 nucleotides read TGCGCCAGCAGCCAATTCCCACCAATAGAGACAGATACGCAGTATTTT. It specifies CASSQFPPIETDTQYF.

The genes are TRBV18 and TRBJ1-5; no clear D gene. V was clipped by 5 bases and J by 3 bases, with 17 bases between them. The CDR3 length is 16 residues. Germline V gene data show CDR1 as KGHSH and CDR2 as LQKENI. CDR3 nucleotides: TGTGCCAGCTCAACCACGGTGGCAGCGAACAATCAGCCCCAGCATTTT. It translates to CASSTTVAANNQPQHF.

V usage is TRBV9 and J usage is TRBJ2-7, with no clear D. The CDR3 is 14 amino acids. Germline assignment: CDR1 SGDLS and CDR2 YYNGEE. V lost 4 bases and J lost 6, with 17 bases in between. CDR3 sequence (DNA): TGTGCCAGCAGCCGCACTACCTCCGCGATCGAGCAGTACTTC. Protein sequence: CASSRTTSAIEQYF.

V is TRBV5-6 and J is TRBJ2-3; 11 bases match TRBD2. CDR1 and CDR2 (germline): SGHDT, YYEEEE. Unmatched junction bases numbered 10, after V lost 7 bases and J lost 3 bases. The CDR3 is 16 amino acids. CDR3 sequence reads: CASCQATSGVTDTQYF. CDR3 bases: TGTGCCAGCTGCCAGGCGACTAGCGGGGTTACAGATACGCAGTATTTT.

The CDR3 protein is CASSFSSGDTERGYTF. The CDR3 nucleotides are TGTGCCAGCAGCTTTTCTTCGGGGGATACTGAGCGTGGCTACACCTTC. The chain recombines TRBV7-2 with TRBJ1-2; tentatively, D is TRBD1 (5 bases). CDR1 SGHTA and CDR2 FQGNSA come from the germline V gene. This CDR3 region has 16 residues. V lost 3 bases and J 7 bases, leaving 21 bases between the germline ends. The full variable domain, its missing parts supplied by reference TRBV7-2 and TRBJ1-2, is GAGVSQSPSNKVTEKGKDVELRCDPISGHTALYWYRQSLGQGLEFLIYFQGNSAPDKSGLPSDRFSAERTGGSVSTLTIQRTQQEDSAVYLCASSFSSGDTERGYTFGSGTRLTVV.

This clone was counted a single time. The rearrangement links TRBV7-3 to TRBJ2-2; TRBD1 matches 7 bases. CDR3 length: 15 residues. With V trimmed by 7 bases and J by 4 bases, 9 bases remained unmatched. CDR1 is SGHTA and CDR2 is FQGTGA in the germline V gene. CDR3 nucleotides: TGTGCCAGCACCCAGTCGGGACAGATCACCGGGGAGCTGTTTTTT. Protein: CASTQSGQITGELFF.